A selection of T cell receptor beta chains follows, all from one sample in a study of control samples from healthy donors and cancer patients. Profiled with immunoSEQ multiplex PCR; TCRdb holds only in-frame clones, not every one. This sample has tens of thousands of clones, with nearly 90% found just once. The specimen was blood. All receptors derive from a man aged 45-60 years in good health. CDR3s include the opening cysteine and the closing phenylalanine or tryptophan. A D gene is named only where the DNA matches it firmly. A clone size is listed for some rows: how often the clone was seen (once, few, many), or a class if it is expanded.

CDR3aa,CDR3nt,d_gene,abundance,j_gene,len,v_gene
CSVEATNGYGYTF,TGCAGCGTTGAGGCGACGAATGGGTATGGCTACACCTTC,.,.,TRBJ1-2,13,TRBV29-1
CASSLGTGSGYTF,TGTGCCAGCAGCTTAGGGACAGGGAGCGGCTACACCTTC,TRBD1,.,TRBJ1-2,13,TRBV7-8
CAWSVGHSNTGELFF,TGTGCCTGGAGTGTGGGACACTCGAACACCGGGGAGCTGTTTTTT,.,.,TRBJ2-2,15,TRBV30
CASSIDPPLGEAFF,TGTGCCAGTAGTATAGATCCCCCCCTTGGGGAGGCTTTCTTT,.,.,TRBJ1-1,14,TRBV19
CASSLDGRAGDTQYF,TGCGCCAGCAGCTTGGACGGCAGGGCAGGAGATACGCAGTATTTT,.,.,TRBJ2-3,15,TRBV5-1
CASSRTGSHEQYF,TGTGCCAGCAGCCGGACAGGGAGTCACGAGCAGTACTTC,TRBD1,.,TRBJ2-7,13,TRBV5-6
CASSLQAGFSTDTQYF,TGTGCCAGCAGCTTACAAGCGGGGTTCTCCACAGATACGCAGTATTTT,TRBD2,.,TRBJ2-3,16,TRBV7-2
CASSSLAGGPDTQYF,TGTGCCAGCAGTTCCCTAGCGGGGGGCCCAGATACGCAGTATTTT,TRBD2,once,TRBJ2-3,15,TRBV6-2/TRBV6-3
CASSQESGETQYF,TGTGCCAGCAGCCAAGAGTCGGGAGAGACCCAGTACTTC,.,.,TRBJ2-5,13,TRBV4-2
CATSGLGLASYEQYF,TGTGCCACCTCTGGCCTTGGACTAGCGTCCTACGAGCAGTACTTC,TRBD2,.,TRBJ2-7,15,TRBV15
CASSARTGTYQETQYF,TGTGCCAGCAGTGCTCGGACGGGAACGTACCAAGAGACCCAGTACTTC,.,.,TRBJ2-5,16,TRBV2
CASSWTVMNTEAFF,TGTGCCAGCAGCTGGACAGTTATGAACACTGAAGCTTTCTTT,.,.,TRBJ1-1,14,TRBV7-8
CATSSGAYLGNQPQHF,TGTGCCACCAGCTCAGGGGCCTACTTGGGGAATCAGCCCCAGCATTTT,.,.,TRBJ1-5,16,TRBV24-1
CASSRGGYEQYF,TGTGCCAGCAGCCGAGGGGGGTACGAGCAGTACTTC,.,.,TRBJ2-7,12,TRBV3-1/TRBV3-2
CASSLLSKNIQYF,TGTGCCAGCTCATTGCTGTCCAAAAACATTCAGTACTTC,.,.,TRBJ2-4,13,TRBV2
CASSSTGGSEKLFF,TGTGCCAGCAGCTCCACAGGGGGCAGTGAAAAACTGTTTTTT,TRBD1,.,TRBJ1-4,14,TRBV7-9
CASSVAGWDNEQFF,TGTGCCAGCAGCGTAGCAGGATGGGACAATGAGCAGTTCTTC,.,once,TRBJ2-1,14,TRBV9
CASSVGQSNTEAFF,TGTGCCAGTAGTGTGGGACAGTCGAACACTGAAGCTTTCTTT,TRBD1,.,TRBJ1-1,14,TRBV19
CASSQDWAAAGETQYF,TGCGCCAGCAGCCAAGATTGGGCAGCCGCAGGAGAGACCCAGTACTTC,.,.,TRBJ2-5,16,TRBV4-1
CASSLPTNYGYTF,TGTGCCAGCAGCTTGCCGACGAACTATGGCTACACCTTC,.,.,TRBJ1-2,13,TRBV13
CASSTQPQHF,TGTGCCAGCAGCACGCAGCCCCAGCATTTT,.,.,TRBJ1-5,10,TRBV6-5
CASSLEGTGVLSGNTIYF,TGTGCCAGCAGCTTGGAGGGAACAGGGGTACTCTCTGGAAACACCATATATTTT,TRBD1,.,TRBJ1-3,18,TRBV5-6
CASSAAPGQGAVGRNTEAFF,TGCGCCAGCAGCGCTGCTCCGGGACAGGGGGCGGTTGGTCGGAACACTGAAGCTTTCTTT,TRBD1,once,TRBJ1-1,20,TRBV5-1
CASSSTGGDINTEAFF,TGCGCCAGCAGCTCAACAGGGGGAGACATAAACACTGAAGCTTTCTTT,TRBD1,.,TRBJ1-1,16,TRBV4-1
CASSGIYGYTF,TGTGCCAGCAGCGGAATCTATGGCTACACCTTC,.,.,TRBJ1-2,11,TRBV3-1/TRBV3-2
CASSLSWTRQETQYF,TGCGCCAGCAGCTTGAGTTGGACACGACAAGAGACCCAGTACTTC,.,.,TRBJ2-5,15,TRBV5-1
CASSEGTSGGYEQYF,TGTGCCAGCAGTGAGGGGACTAGCGGGGGCTACGAGCAGTACTTC,TRBD2,large,TRBJ2-7,15,TRBV6-1
CASSEDRGTYNEQFF,TGTGCCAGCAGCGAGGACAGGGGCACCTACAATGAGCAGTTCTTC,TRBD1,.,TRBJ2-1,15,TRBV9
CASSWDFQETQYF,TGTGCCAGCAGCTGGGACTTTCAAGAGACCCAGTACTTC,.,.,TRBJ2-5,13,TRBV9
CASSLFSGGAKPTNEQYF,TGCGCCAGCAGCTTGTTTAGCGGGGGGGCGAAGCCTACTAACGAGCAGTACTTC,TRBD2,.,TRBJ2-7,18,TRBV5-1
CASSRPGQEAFF,TGTGCCAGCAGTCGCCCGGGACAGGAAGCTTTCTTT,TRBD1,.,TRBJ1-1,12,TRBV6-5
CASRSGATYNEQFF,TGCGCCAGCCGGTCGGGGGCCACTTACAATGAGCAGTTCTTC,.,.,TRBJ2-1,14,TRBV10-2
CASSSGTGGDYGYTF,TGCGCCAGCAGCTCCGGGACAGGGGGCGACTATGGCTACACCTTC,TRBD1,.,TRBJ1-2,15,TRBV10-2
CATSRDTSATEAFF,TGTGCCACCAGCAGAGATACTTCGGCCACTGAAGCTTTCTTT,.,.,TRBJ1-1,14,TRBV15
CASTMMSSGNTIYF,TGTGCCAGCACGATGATGAGCTCTGGAAACACCATATATTTT,.,.,TRBJ1-3,14,TRBV6-5
CASSYQQGQYGYTF,TGTGCCAGCAGTTACCAACAGGGGCAGTATGGCTACACCTTC,TRBD1,.,TRBJ1-2,14,TRBV6-6
CASSLSTGLNTEAFF,TGCGCCAGCAGCTTGAGCACAGGGCTGAACACTGAAGCTTTCTTT,.,.,TRBJ1-1,15,TRBV5-1
CAWSGDRGRTDTQYF,TGTGCCTGGAGTGGGGACAGGGGAAGAACAGATACGCAGTATTTT,TRBD1,.,TRBJ2-3,15,TRBV30
CASSSYRNTGELFF,TGTGCCAGCAGCTCCTACCGGAACACCGGGGAGCTGTTTTTT,.,.,TRBJ2-2,14,TRBV7-3
CAWSYDGLSSGNTIYF,TGTGCCTGGAGTTACGACGGCCTGAGCTCTGGAAACACCATATATTTT,.,.,TRBJ1-3,16,TRBV30
CASSPGRDRNEKLFF,TGTGCCAGCAGCCCAGGCCGGGACAGAAATGAAAAACTGTTTTTT,TRBD1,once,TRBJ1-4,15,TRBV5-6
CASPREANYGYTF,TGTGCCAGCCCTAGGGAGGCTAACTATGGCTACACCTTC,.,.,TRBJ1-2,13,TRBV2
CASSWGQGYEQYF,TGTGCCAGCAGTTGGGGACAGGGCTACGAGCAGTACTTC,TRBD1,.,TRBJ2-7,13,TRBV6-2/TRBV6-3
CASSLGLTMAQHF,TGTGCCAGCAGCTTGGGACTGACCATGGCCCAGCATTTT,.,.,TRBJ1-5,13,TRBV5-6
CASSRDSNYGYTF,TGTGCCAGCAGCCGCGACAGTAACTATGGCTACACCTTC,.,.,TRBJ1-2,13,TRBV11-2
CASSSYRETQYF,TGTGCCAGCAGTTCATACCGGGAGACCCAGTACTTC,.,.,TRBJ2-5,12,TRBV12-3/TRBV12-4
CASSDGKGGYEQYF,TGTGCCAGCAGTGACGGTAAAGGGGGCTACGAGCAGTACTTC,.,.,TRBJ2-7,14,TRBV6-1
CASRKGGDQPQHF,TGTGCCAGCAGAAAGGGGGGCGATCAGCCCCAGCATTTT,.,.,TRBJ1-5,13,TRBV12-3/TRBV12-4
CASRKRGQSTDTQYF,TGTGCCAGCAGAAAGAGAGGGCAGAGCACAGATACGCAGTATTTT,.,.,TRBJ2-3,15,TRBV11-1
CASSFGQAEKLFF,TGTGCCAGCAGCTTTGGACAAGCTGAAAAACTGTTTTTT,.,once,TRBJ1-4,13,TRBV11-2
CAISGSGITDTQYF,TGTGCCATCAGCGGATCCGGGATCACAGATACGCAGTATTTT,.,.,TRBJ2-3,14,TRBV10-3
CASSQDSATEAFF,TGCGCCAGCAGCCAAGATTCCGCGACTGAAGCTTTCTTT,.,.,TRBJ1-1,13,TRBV4-1
CASRERQADGYTF,TGTGCCAGTAGAGAGAGACAGGCCGATGGCTACACCTTC,.,.,TRBJ1-2,13,TRBV19
CATSGQGSQPQHF,TGTGCCACCTCGGGACAGGGAAGTCAGCCCCAGCATTTT,TRBD1,once,TRBJ1-5,13,TRBV19
CASGRRGENIQYF,TGTGCCAGTGGTCGGAGGGGGGAAAACATTCAGTACTTC,.,once,TRBJ2-4,13,TRBV19
CASSKGSRTGRLSGANVLTF,TGTGCCAGCAGCAAAGGAAGTAGGACAGGACGCCTATCTGGGGCCAACGTCCTGACTTTC,.,.,TRBJ2-6,20,TRBV21-1
CSVELGSSYEQYF,TGCAGCGTTGAATTGGGCAGTTCCTACGAGCAGTACTTC,.,.,TRBJ2-7,13,TRBV29-1
CSVDDRGLPYEQYF,TGCAGCGTTGATGACAGGGGGCTCCCCTACGAGCAGTACTTC,TRBD1,.,TRBJ2-7,14,TRBV29-1
CASSTGGVNTEAFF,TGTGCCAGTAGTACTGGGGGGGTGAACACTGAAGCTTTCTTT,.,.,TRBJ1-1,14,TRBV19
CAWSVGRGWSDTQYF,TGTGCCTGGAGTGTAGGCAGGGGGTGGTCAGATACGCAGTATTTT,TRBD1,.,TRBJ2-3,15,TRBV30